What follows is one T cell receptor (beta chain) and its context. The clone's antigen remains unknown. The sample carries other DNA sequences with the same CDR3. These data come from a study of control samples from healthy donors and cancer patients (dated by TCRdb to 2020 to 2022). The method was the immunoSEQ multiplex PCR assay. TCRdb took this table from immuneACCESS and kept in-frame rearrangements with V and J called. Such tables lack part of the clones; where checked against another copy, unresolved V genes explain under half of the gap, and the rest is unexplained. The sample table includes approximately 190,000 clones. 2% to 2.5% of the sample comes from the top ten. The CDR3 holds 12 amino acids from the cysteine to the phenylalanine. Kept here is only the CDR3 DNA, which spans 36 bases and is read in frame from base 1. V is clipped by 6 bases and J by 3 bases, and the sequence between their germline boundaries is 8 bases long. Via the germline V gene (reference sequence), CDR1 is MNHEY and CDR2 SMNVEV.

The chain is made from TRBV27 and TRBJ2-5; a confident D gene designation cannot be given. This TCR came from a woman aged 30 to 39 in good health. Sequences were obtained from blood. The nucleotide sequence is given as TGTGCCAGCAGCGGAAGGGAAGAGACCCAGTACTTC. The translation is CASSGREETQYF.